This T cell receptor beta chain came from a study of OX40 agonist ivuxolimab in advanced cancers. At the level of the study: Males comprised 70% to 90% of the group, whose mean age was around 62 years (range roughly 20 to 85).

The germline V gene has CDR1 SGHTA and CDR2 FQGTGA. V dropped 3 bases and J dropped 5 bases, with 8 bases sitting between them. The CDR3 runs to 12 residues. Broader study findings: Some nonresponders likewise displayed low normalized T-cell clonal expansion.

Points on this clone: What it binds is not known.

The assay was immunoSEQ multiplex PCR, and TCRdb's table has in-frame clones only and misses some. The repertoire includes about 53,000 clones, about 88% of them detected once, and about 1.6% sits in the top ten. This receptor was obtained from an adult with an advanced solid tumor such as melanoma, head and neck, liver or kidney cancer. The sample was CD4+ or CD8+ T cells sorted from blood, taken in a trial of the OX40 agonist ivuxolimab. The rearrangement links TRBV7-3 to TRBJ2-7, with D unresolved. CDR3 sequence: CASSFGLHEQYF. The CDR3 DNA is TGTGCCAGCAGCTTCGGTCTTCACGAGCAGTACTTC.